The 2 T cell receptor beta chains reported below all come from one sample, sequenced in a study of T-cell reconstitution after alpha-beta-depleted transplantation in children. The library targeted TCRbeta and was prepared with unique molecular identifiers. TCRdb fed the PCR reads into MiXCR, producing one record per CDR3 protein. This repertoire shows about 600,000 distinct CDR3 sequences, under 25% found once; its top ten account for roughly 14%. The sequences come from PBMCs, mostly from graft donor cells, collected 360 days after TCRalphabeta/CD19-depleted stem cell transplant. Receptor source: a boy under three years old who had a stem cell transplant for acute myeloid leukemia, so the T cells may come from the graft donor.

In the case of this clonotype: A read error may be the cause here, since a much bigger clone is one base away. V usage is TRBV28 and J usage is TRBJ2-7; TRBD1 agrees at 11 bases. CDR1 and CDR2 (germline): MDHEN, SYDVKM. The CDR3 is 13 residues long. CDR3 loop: CASRDRGSHEQYF. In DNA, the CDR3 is TGTGCGTCACGGGACAGGGGGTCACACGAGCAGTACTTC.

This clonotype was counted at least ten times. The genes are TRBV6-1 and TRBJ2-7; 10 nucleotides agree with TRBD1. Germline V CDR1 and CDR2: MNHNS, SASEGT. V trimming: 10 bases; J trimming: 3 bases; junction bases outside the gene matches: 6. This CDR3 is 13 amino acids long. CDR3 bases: TGTGCCACCGGGACAGGGGACTTCTACGAGCAGTACGTC. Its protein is CATGTGDFYEQYV.